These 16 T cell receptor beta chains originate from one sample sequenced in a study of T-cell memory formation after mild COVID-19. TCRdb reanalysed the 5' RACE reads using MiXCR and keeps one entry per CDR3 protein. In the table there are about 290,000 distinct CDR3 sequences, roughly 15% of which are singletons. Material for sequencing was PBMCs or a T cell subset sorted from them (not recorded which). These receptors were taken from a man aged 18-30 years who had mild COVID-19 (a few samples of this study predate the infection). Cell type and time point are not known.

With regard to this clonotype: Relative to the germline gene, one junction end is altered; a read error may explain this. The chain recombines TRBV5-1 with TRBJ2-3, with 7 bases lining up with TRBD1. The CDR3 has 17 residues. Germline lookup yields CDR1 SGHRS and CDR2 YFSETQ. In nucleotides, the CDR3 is TGCGCCAGCAGCTCCTCTCTGGCAGGGGGAAGAACAGATATGCAGTATTTT. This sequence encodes CASSSSLAGGRTDMQYF. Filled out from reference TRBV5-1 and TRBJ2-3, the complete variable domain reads KAGVTQTPRYLIKTRGQQVTLSCSPISGHRSVSWYQQTPGQGLQFLFEYFSETQRNKGNFPGRFSGRQFSNSRSEMNVSTLELGDSALYLCASSSSLAGGRTDMQYFGPGTRLTVL.

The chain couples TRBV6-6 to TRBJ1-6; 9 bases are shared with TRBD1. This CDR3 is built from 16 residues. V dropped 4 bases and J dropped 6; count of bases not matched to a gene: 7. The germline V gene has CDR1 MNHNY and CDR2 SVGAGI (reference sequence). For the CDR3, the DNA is TGTGCCAGCAGTTGGGGACAGGGAGCGGCTAATTCACCCCTCCACTTT. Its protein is CASSWGQGAANSPLHF.

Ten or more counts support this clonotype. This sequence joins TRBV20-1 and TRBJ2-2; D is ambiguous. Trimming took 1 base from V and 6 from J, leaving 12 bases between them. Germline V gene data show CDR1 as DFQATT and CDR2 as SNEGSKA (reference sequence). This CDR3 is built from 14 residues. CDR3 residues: CSARAPTFSGELFF. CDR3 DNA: TGCAGTGCTAGAGCCCCGACATTTTCCGGGGAGCTGTTTTTT.

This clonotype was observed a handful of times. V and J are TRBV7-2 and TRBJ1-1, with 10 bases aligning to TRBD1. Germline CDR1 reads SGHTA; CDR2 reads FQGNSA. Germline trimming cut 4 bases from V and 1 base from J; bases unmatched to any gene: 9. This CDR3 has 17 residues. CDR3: CASSYRDRGLQNTEAFF. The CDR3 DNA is TGTGCCAGCAGCTATAGAGACAGGGGGCTACAGAACACTGAAGCTTTCTTT.

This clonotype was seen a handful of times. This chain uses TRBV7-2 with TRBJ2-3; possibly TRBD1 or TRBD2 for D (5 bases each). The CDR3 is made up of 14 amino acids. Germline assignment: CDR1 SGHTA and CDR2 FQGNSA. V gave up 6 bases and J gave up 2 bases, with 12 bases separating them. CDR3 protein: CASSLGPITDTQYF. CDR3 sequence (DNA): TGTGCCAGCAGTCTGGGACCTATCACAGATACGCAGTATTTT.

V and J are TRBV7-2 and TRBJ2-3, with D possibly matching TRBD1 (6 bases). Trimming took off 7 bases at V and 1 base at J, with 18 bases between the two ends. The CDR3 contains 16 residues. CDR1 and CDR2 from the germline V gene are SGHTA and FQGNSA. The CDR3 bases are TGTGCCAGCAACCTTCGGCTAGGGGGACGCACAGATACGCAGTATTTT. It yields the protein CASNLRLGGRTDTQYF.

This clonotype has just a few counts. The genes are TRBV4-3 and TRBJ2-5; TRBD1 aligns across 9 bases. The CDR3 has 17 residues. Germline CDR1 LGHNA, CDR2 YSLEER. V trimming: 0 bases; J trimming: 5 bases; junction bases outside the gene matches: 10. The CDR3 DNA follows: TGCGCCAGCAGCCAAGAGGGGGACAGGGAGTGGTCGGAGACCCAGTACTTC. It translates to CASSQEGDREWSETQYF.

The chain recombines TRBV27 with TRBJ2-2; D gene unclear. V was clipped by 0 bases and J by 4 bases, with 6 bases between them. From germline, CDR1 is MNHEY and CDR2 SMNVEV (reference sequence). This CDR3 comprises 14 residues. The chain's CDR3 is CASSLSMSTGELFF. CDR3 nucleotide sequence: TGTGCCAGCAGTTTATCGATGTCCACCGGGGAGCTGTTTTTT.

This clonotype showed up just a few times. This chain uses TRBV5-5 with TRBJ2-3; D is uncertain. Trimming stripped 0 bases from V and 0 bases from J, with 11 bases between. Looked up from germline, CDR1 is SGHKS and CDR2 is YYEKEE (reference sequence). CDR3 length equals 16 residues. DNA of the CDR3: TGTGCCAGCAGCTTGGCCATCCGGATGAGCACAGATACGCAGTATTTT. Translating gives CASSLAIRMSTDTQYF.

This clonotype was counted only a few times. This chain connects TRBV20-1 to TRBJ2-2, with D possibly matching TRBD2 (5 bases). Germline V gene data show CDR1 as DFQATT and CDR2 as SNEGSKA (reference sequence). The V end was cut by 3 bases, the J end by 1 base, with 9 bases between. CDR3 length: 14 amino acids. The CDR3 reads CSASPGKNTGELFF. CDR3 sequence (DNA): TGCAGTGCTAGTCCCGGGAAGAACACCGGGGAGCTGTTTTTT.

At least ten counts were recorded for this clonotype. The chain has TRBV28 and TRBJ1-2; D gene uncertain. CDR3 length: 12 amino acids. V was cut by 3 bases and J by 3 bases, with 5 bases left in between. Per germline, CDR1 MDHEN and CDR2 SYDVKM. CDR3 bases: TGTGCCAGCAGTTTTCGGGACTATGGCTACACCTTC. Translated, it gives CASSFRDYGYTF.

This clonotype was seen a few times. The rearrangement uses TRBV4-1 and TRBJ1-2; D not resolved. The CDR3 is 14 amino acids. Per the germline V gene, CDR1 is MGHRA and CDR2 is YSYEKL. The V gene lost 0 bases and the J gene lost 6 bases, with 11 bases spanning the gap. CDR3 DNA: TGCGCCAGCAGCCAAGAAGGTGGTAGGAATGGCTACACCTTC. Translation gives CASSQEGGRNGYTF.

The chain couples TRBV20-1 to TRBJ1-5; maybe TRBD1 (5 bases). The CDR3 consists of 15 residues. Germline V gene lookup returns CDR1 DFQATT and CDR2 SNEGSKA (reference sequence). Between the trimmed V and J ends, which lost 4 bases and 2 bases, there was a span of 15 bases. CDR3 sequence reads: CSAIPGGFGNQPQHF. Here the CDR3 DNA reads TGCAGTGCTATCCCCGGGGGGTTTGGCAATCAGCCCCAGCATTTT.

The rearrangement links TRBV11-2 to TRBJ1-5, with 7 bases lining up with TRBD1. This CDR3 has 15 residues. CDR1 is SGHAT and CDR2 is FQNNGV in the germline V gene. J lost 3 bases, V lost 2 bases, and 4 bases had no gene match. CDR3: CASSLNTGANQPQHF. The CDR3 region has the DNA TGTGCCAGCAGCTTAAACACAGGGGCCAATCAGCCCCAGCATTTT.

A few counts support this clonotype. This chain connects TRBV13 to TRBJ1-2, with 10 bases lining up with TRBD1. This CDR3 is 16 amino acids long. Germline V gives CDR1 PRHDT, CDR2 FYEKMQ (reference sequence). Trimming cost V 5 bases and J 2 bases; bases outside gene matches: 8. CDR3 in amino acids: CASSRKRTGGNYGYTF. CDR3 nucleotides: TGTGCCAGCAGCCGAAAAAGGACAGGGGGAAACTATGGCTACACCTTC.

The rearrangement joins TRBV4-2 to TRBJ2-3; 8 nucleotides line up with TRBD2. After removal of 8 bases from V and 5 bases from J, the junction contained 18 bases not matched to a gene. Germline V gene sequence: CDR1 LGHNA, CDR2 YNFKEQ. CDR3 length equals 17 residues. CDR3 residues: CASRNVPPGGRRDTQYF. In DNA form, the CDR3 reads TGTGCCAGCCGAAACGTACCCCCGGGGGGGCGAAGAGATACGCAGTATTTT.